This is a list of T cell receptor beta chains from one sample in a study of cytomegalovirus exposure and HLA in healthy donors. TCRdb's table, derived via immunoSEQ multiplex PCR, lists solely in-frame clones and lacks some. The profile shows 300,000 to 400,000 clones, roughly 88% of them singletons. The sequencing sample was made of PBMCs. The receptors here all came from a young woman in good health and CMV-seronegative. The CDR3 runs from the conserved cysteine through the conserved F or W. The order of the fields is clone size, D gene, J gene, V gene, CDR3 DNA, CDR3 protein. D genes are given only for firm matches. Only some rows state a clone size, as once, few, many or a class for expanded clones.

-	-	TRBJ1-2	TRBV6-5	TGTGCCAGCAGTTACGGCTTAACTAGCTATGGCTACACCTTC	CASSYGLTSYGYTF
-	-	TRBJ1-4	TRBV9	TGTGCCAGCAGCGGACCCGGGTATACAACTAATGAAAAACTGTTTTTT	CASSGPGYTTNEKLFF
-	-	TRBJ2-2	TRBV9	TGTGCCAGCAGCGTAGGCGCAGGGAACACCGGGGAGCTGTTTTTT	CASSVGAGNTGELFF
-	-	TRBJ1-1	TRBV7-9	TGTGCCAGCAGCGCCCGGGACACCGCGAACACTGAAGCTTTCTTT	CASSARDTANTEAFF
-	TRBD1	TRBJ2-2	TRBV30	TGTGCCTGGAGCCTCCGGGACAGGGGGCCGGGCGGGGAGCTGTTTTTT	CAWSLRDRGPGGELFF
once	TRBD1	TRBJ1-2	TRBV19	TGTGCCAGTAGTTCGGGGACAGCCTATGGCTACACCTTC	CASSSGTAYGYTF
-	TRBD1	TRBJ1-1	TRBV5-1	TGCGCCAGCAGCACCGGGACAGGGGGCGGCGGCACTGAAGCTTTCTTT	CASSTGTGGGGTEAFF
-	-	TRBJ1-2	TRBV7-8	TGTGCCAGCAGCGGGAACGGCCGGGGACTTGGTGGCTACACCTTC	CASSGNGRGLGGYTF
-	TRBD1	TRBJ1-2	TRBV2	TGTGCCAGCAGTGAAAGGGACAGGGTGCTTGATTATGGCTACACCTTC	CASSERDRVLDYGYTF
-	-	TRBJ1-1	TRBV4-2	TGTGCCAGCAGCCAGCCACAGGGGAACACTGAAGCTTTCTTT	CASSQPQGNTEAFF
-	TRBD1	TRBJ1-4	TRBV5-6	TGTGCCAGCAGCTTGGCCGGGACAGGTGAAAAACTGTTTTTT	CASSLAGTGEKLFF
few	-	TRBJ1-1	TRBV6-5	TGTGCCAGCACCGGGCGGGGGGGCACTGAAGCTTTCTTT	CASTGRGGTEAFF
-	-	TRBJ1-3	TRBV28	TGTGCCAGCAGTTTCAGCGGTGGAAACACCATATATTTT	CASSFSGGNTIYF
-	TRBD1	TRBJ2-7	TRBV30	TGTGCCTGGAGTGTACAGGGGGACGGCGAGCAGTACTTC	CAWSVQGDGEQYF
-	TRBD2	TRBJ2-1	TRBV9	TGTGCCAGCAGCAGAGGAGGCGGGAGGACGCAGTTCTTC	CASSRGGGRTQFF
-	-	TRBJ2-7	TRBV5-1	TGCGCCAGCAGCTTGGCCGCAGGGATAAACGAGCAGTACTTC	CASSLAAGINEQYF
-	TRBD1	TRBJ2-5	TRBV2	TGTGCCAGCAGTAGACAGGGGAGTCAAGAGACCCAGTACTTC	CASSRQGSQETQYF
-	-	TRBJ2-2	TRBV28	TGTGCCAGCAGCCCAACTACTAGCTCCGGGGAGCTGTTTTTT	CASSPTTSSGELFF
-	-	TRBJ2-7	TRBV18	TGTGCCAGCTCACCGGAACGGGGAACCTACGAGCAGTACTTC	CASSPERGTYEQYF
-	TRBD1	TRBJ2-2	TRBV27	TGTGCCAGCAGTTACGGACAGGCCACCGGGGAGCTGTTTTTT	CASSYGQATGELFF
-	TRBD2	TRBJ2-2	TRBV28	TGTGCCAGCAGTTTAGCTAGCGGGGGGGCCTATACGTTCCTGTTTTTT	CASSLASGGAYTFLFF
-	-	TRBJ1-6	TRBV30	TGTGCCTGGAGCGAACTATCGGTTTCACCCCTCCACTTT	CAWSELSVSPLHF
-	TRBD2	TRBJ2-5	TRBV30	TGTGCCTGGAGTGTACTAGCGGGAGGGCCGGAGGAGACCCAGTACTTC	CAWSVLAGGPEETQYF
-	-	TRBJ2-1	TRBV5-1	TGCGCCAGCAGCCCCACAGGGTCCTCCTACAATGAGCAGTTCTTC	CASSPTGSSYNEQFF
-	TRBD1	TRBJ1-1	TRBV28	TGTGCCAGCAGCTTAAGACAGGGGGGGACCACTGAAGCTTTCTTT	CASSLRQGGTTEAFF
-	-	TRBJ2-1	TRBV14	TGTGCCAGCAGCTCACGGACAGCGAGAGAGCAGTTCTTC	CASSSRTAREQFF
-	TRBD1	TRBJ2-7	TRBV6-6	TGTGCCAGCAGTTACTCGGGGACAGGGGGCTTCGAGCAGTACTTC	CASSYSGTGGFEQYF
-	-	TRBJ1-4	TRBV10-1	TGCGCCAGCAGTGATCGGGCAGGGATGGGAACTAATGAAAAACTGTTTTTT	CASSDRAGMGTNEKLFF
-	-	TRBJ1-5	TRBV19	TGTGCCACCGTTTCGACAGCCCGGGGGAGTCAGCCCCAGCATTTT	CATVSTARGSQPQHF
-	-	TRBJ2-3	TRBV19	TGTGCCAGTAGTATTGGGTGGGGCCGCCCACCCACAGATACGCAGTATTTT	CASSIGWGRPPTDTQYF
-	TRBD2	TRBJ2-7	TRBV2	TGTGCCAGCAGTGTTTTCGGGCTAGCGGGAACCCCCTACGAGCAGTACTTC	CASSVFGLAGTPYEQYF
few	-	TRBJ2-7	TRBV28	TGTGCCAGCAGCCGTCGGTACGAGCAGTACTTC	CASSRRYEQYF
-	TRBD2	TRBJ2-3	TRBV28	TGTGCCAGCAGTTTCCCCACTAGCGGGGGGGCCGATACGCAGTATTTT	CASSFPTSGGADTQYF
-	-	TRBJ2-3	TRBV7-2	TGTGCCAGCAGCTTAGCGGGAGTAGTAACAGATACGCAGTATTTT	CASSLAGVVTDTQYF
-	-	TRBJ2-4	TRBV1	TGCACCAGCAGCCGAGGACTAGCGGGGGGTTTGGCCAAAAACATTCAGTACTTC	CTSSRGLAGGLAKNIQYF
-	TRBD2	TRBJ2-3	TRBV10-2	TGCGCCAGCAGTGAGTCGCGGACTAGCGGGGGGTCAGATACGCAGTATTTT	CASSESRTSGGSDTQYF
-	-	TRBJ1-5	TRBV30	TGTGCCTGGAGTCTAGGGGGGGCAGGGAATCAGCCCCAGCATTTT	CAWSLGGAGNQPQHF
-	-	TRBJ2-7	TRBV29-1	TGCAGCGTTGATGTGGGGGGGCCCGGGCAGTACTTC	CSVDVGGPGQYF
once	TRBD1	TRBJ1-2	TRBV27	TGTGCCAGCAGAAACTACCGGGACAGCAAATTTGACTATGGCTACACCTTC	CASRNYRDSKFDYGYTF
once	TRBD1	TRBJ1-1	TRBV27	TGTGCCAGCAGTCAGGGGGCAGGCACTGAAGCTTTCTTT	CASSQGAGTEAFF